This T cell receptor beta chain was observed in a study of follicular helper T cells after annual influenza vaccination. In the study overall: After each seasonal flu vaccination, blood came on days 0, 7 and 28. Across the 2013-2014, 2014-2015 and 2015-2016 vaccination seasons, some subjects were resampled. Study-wide findings and caveats: Recurrent ICOS+CD38+ cTfh clonotypes included tetramer and AIM influenza-specific ones.

Regarding time point: 2014-2015 season, pre-vaccination. ICOS+CD38+ and ICOS-CD38- fractions were sorted from non-naive CD4+CXCR5+PD-1+ cells. Sequenced by immunoSEQ multiplex PCR; TCRdb stores in-frame clones only, minus some. The table includes over 25,000 clones, roughly 80% detected once. A single count supports this clone. Its antigen is not known. The sequencing used CXCR5+ CD38- circulating T follicular helper cells from blood, collected on the day of influenza vaccination. Subset reported: circulating Tfh, non-naive CD4+CXCR5+PD-1+ (ICOS+CD38+ or ICOS-CD38-). This receptor was identified in an adult who received the influenza vaccine.

The CDR3 region has the DNA TGTGCCAGCAGCCTCAGGACTGCCGGGGCCAACGTCCTGACTTTC. Translation gives CASSLRTAGANVLTF. This chain links TRBV7-9 with TRBJ2-6, with D possibly matching TRBD2 (5 bases). V was shortened by 5 bases and J by 4 bases, with 12 bases between the two germline ends. Germline loops: CDR1 SEHNR, CDR2 FQNEAQ (reference sequence). The CDR3 runs 15 residues.